This passage covers 3 T cell receptor beta chains from one sample sequenced in a study of CD8+ T cells in alopecia areata. Investigators isolated RNA and reverse transcribed it into cDNA to act as the sequencing template. Profiled with immunoSEQ multiplex PCR; TCRdb holds only in-frame clones, not every one. This sample carries over 150,000 clones, about 55% of them seen once, and the ten largest clones take more than 10%. Indicated treatment: oral pan-JAK inhibitor, 5-10 mg twice daily. The sample in question was CD8+ T cells sorted from blood, obtained at week 24, from a patient treated with tofacitinib. These receptors were collected from a human donor with alopecia areata.

V gene TRBV4-3 combines with J gene TRBJ1-6; D is perhaps TRBD1 (5 bases). V was clipped by 0 bases and J by 5 bases, with 8 bases between them. This CDR3 has 15 amino acids. The germline V gene encodes CDR1 LGHNA and CDR2 YSLEER. Here the CDR3 DNA reads TGCGCCAGCAGCCAAGATCGGGGCAATAATTCACCCCTCCACTTT. As protein: CASSQDRGNNSPLHF.

The CDR3 region is CAFTYSYNEQFF. CDR3 sequence (DNA): TGTGCCTTCACATACTCCTACAATGAGCAGTTCTTC. This chain uses TRBV30 with TRBJ2-1; D is uncertain. CDR1 is GTSNPN and CDR2 is SVGIG in the germline V gene (reference sequence). CDR3 length: 12 amino acids. V was cut by 7 bases and J by 0 bases, with 7 bases left in between.

The chain is built from TRBV6-6 and TRBJ2-3; D is undetermined. This CDR3 spans 13 amino acids. Germline loops: CDR1 MNHNY, CDR2 SVGAGI (reference sequence). The V end was cut by 8 bases, the J end by 5 bases, with 14 bases between. The CDR3 is CASLGLGRDTQYF. The CDR3 nucleotides read TGTGCCAGCTTGGGTCTGGGTCGAGATACGCAGTATTTT.